This T cell receptor beta chain was documented in a study of cytomegalovirus exposure and HLA in healthy donors. Whole-study context: A prior study identified roughly 110 million unique TCR beta sequences from roughly 180 million T cells. Within an early data release were around 87 million unique TCRs drawn from HLA-typed donors.

Primers included in the PCR were 60 Vbeta and 13 Jbeta primers. This table comes from immunoSEQ multiplex PCR, and its TCRdb copy is limited to in-frame clones, with some not included. Of 110,000 or so clones in the sample, 60% to 80% were seen once. In its sample, this clone was seen once. The CDR3 length is 14 residues. From germline, CDR1 is SGHRS and CDR2 YFSETQ. V trimming: 1 base; J trimming: 5 bases; junction bases outside the gene matches: 3. The V gene is TRBV5-1, the J gene TRBJ2-3, with 8 bases matching TRBD1. The sequence derives from a man between 45 and 60 years old in good health and CMV-seropositive. The source material was PBMCs. Here the CDR3 reads CASSLQGAIDTQYF. The CDR3 DNA sequence: TGCGCCAGCAGCTTGCAGGGGGCAATAGATACGCAGTATTTT.